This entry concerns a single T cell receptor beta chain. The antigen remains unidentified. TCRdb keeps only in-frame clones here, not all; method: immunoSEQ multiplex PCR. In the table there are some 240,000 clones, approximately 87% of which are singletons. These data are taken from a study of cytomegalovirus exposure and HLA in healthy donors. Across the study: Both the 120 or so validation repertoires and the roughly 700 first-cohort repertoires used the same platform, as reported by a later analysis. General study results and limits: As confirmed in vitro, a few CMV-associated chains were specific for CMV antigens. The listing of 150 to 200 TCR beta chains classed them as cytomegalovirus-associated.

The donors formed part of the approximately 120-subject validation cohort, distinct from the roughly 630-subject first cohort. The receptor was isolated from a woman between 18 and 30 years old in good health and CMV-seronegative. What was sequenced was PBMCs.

CDR3 DNA sequence: TGCGCCAGCAGCCAAGTAGTTGAACATAGAGGCGGAAACACCATATATTTT. This sequence encodes CASSQVVEHRGGNTIYF. The V call is TRBV4-1, the J call TRBJ1-3; D is unresolved. The germline CDR1 and CDR2 sequences are MGHRA and YSYEKL. The CDR3 spans 17 residues. Trimming stripped 1 base from V and 4 bases from J, with 17 bases between.